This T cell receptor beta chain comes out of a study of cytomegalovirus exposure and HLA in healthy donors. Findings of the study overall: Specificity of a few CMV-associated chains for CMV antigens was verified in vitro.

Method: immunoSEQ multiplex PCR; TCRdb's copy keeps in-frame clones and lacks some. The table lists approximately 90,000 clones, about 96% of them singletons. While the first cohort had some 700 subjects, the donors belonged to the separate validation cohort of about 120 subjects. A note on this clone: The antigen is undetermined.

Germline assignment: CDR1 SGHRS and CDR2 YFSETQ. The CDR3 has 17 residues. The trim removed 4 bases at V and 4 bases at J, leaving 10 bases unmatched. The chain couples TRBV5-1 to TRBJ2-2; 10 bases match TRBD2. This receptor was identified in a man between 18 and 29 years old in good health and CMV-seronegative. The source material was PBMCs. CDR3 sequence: CASSGSSGSAGTGELFF. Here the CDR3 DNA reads TGCGCCAGCAGCGGATCTAGCGGGAGCGCGGGCACCGGGGAGCTGTTTTTT. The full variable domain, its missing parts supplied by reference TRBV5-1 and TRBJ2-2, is KAGVTQTPRYLIKTRGQQVTLSCSPISGHRSVSWYQQTPGQGLQFLFEYFSETQRNKGNFPGRFSGRQFSNSRSEMNVSTLELGDSALYLCASSGSSGSAGTGELFFGEGSRLTVL.